This TCR beta chain stems from a study of blood T cell repertoires in COVID-19. CDR3 length: 14 amino acids. V shed 3 bases and J 5 bases; nucleotides not matched to a gene: 6. Germline V gene data show CDR1 as ENHRY and CDR2 as SYGVKD. As originally analysed: Reference gene primer amplification in the assay estimated nucleated cell counts. Sequencing was performed with immunoSEQ multiplex PCR; in TCRdb, only in-frame clones are kept and a portion is missing. Clone size and V and J calls were adopted from that table, with D and trimming inferred from the DNA. The sample carries around 190,000 clones, 88% recorded once.

Sequenced input: peripheral blood. This TCR came from a man younger than 35 with active or convalescent COVID-19. This sequence joins TRBV10-3 and TRBJ2-5, with 7 bases that match TRBD2. CDR3 sequence reads: CAISEDGREETQYF. DNA of the CDR3: TGTGCCATCAGTGAAGACGGGCGGGAGGAGACCCAGTACTTC.